The 13 T cell receptor beta chains listed next were all sequenced from one sample in a study of T-cell memory formation after mild COVID-19. TCRdb independently ran MiXCR on the 5' RACE reads; one entry per CDR3 protein. The sample has approximately 500,000 distinct CDR3 sequences; about 23% are singletons. The specimen was PBMCs or a T cell subset sorted from them (not recorded which). The receptor set was obtained from an adult woman who had mild COVID-19 (a few samples of this study predate the infection). Cell type and time point are not known.

This clonotype was detected a few times. This chain uses TRBV20-1 with TRBJ2-1; a possible D gene is TRBD2 (6 bases). The CDR3 runs to 15 residues. V was clipped by 6 bases and J by 0 bases, with 15 bases between them. Germline CDR1 is DFQATT and CDR2 is SNEGSKA (reference sequence). The CDR3 sequence: CSAPALAYSYNEQFF. The CDR3 DNA follows: TGCAGTGCCCCAGCCCTAGCGTACTCCTACAATGAGCAGTTCTTC.

This rearrangement joins TRBV7-6 to TRBJ2-3; no definite D call. V was shortened by 2 bases and J by 0 bases, with 9 bases between the two germline ends. The CDR3 covers 15 residues. CDR1 and CDR2 (germline): SGHVS, FNYEAQ. The CDR3 loop reads CASSLSPSSTDTQYF. DNA of the CDR3: TGTGCCAGCAGCTTAAGTCCTTCTAGCACAGATACGCAGTATTTT.

This clonotype was detected many times. The chain employs TRBV12-3 or TRBV12-4 and TRBJ2-7, with 7 bases that match TRBD2. This CDR3 spans 15 amino acids. J lost 4 bases, V lost 3 bases, and 9 bases had no gene match. CDR3 in DNA: TGTGCCAGCAGTTTGGTACAGACTAGCTCGTACGAGCAGTACTTC. Translation gives CASSLVQTSSYEQYF.

This clonotype has only a few counts. The V gene is TRBV7-9, the J gene TRBJ2-3; a possible D gene is TRBD2 (5 bases). The CDR3 totals 14 residues. The V gene lost 5 bases and the J gene lost 2 bases, with 11 bases spanning the gap. Germline CDR1 is SEHNR and CDR2 is FQNEAQ (reference sequence). CDR3 sequence reads: CASSPGRLTDTQYF. CDR3 sequence (DNA): TGTGCCAGCAGCCCGGGGAGACTCACAGATACGCAGTATTTT.

The rearrangement joins TRBV20-1 to TRBJ1-1; tentatively, D is TRBD1 (5 bases). Trimming pared 8 bases from V and 0 bases from J, leaving 16 bases between. This CDR3 comprises 14 residues. In germline, CDR1 is DFQATT, CDR2 SNEGSKA (reference sequence). The CDR3 DNA reads as TGCAGTTCCAGCGGGGCAGGGATGAACACTGAAGCTTTCTTT. This translates into CSSSGAGMNTEAFF.

This clonotype came up a few times. The V call is TRBV6-1, the J call TRBJ1-1, with 8 bases lining up with TRBD1. The germline CDR1 and CDR2 sequences are MNHNS and SASEGT. V trimming: 6 bases; J trimming: 6 bases; junction bases outside the gene matches: 12. The length of the CDR3 is 15 residues. In DNA form, the CDR3 reads TGTGCCAGCAGCGCCACAGGGGGGGGTAGCCCTGAAGCTTTCTTT. Translation: CASSATGGGSPEAFF.

The V gene is TRBV21-1, the J gene TRBJ2-1; TRBD2, the table's D call, lacks a check against the DNA. TRBV21-1 is a pseudogene. This CDR3 is built from 14 residues. The CDR3 DNA sequence: TGTGCCATCCCCCCCGGGGGGGCTTACAATGAGCAGTTCTTC. Translating gives CAIPPGGAYNEQFF.

This clonotype was seen a few times. The chain combines TRBV12-3 or TRBV12-4 with TRBJ2-7, with 10 bases lining up with TRBD2. Losses at the gene ends were 5 bases for V and 6 bases for J; bases not matched to a gene: 16. The CDR3 consists of 17 residues. The CDR3 loop is CASSPKGLAGVRREQYF. DNA for the CDR3: TGTGCCAGCAGTCCCAAGGGTCTAGCGGGAGTTCGTCGCGAGCAGTACTTC.

CDR3 nucleotide sequence: TGTGCCAGCAGTCCGGGACTAGCGGGCCCCAGGGAAGAGACCCAGTACTTC. Its protein product is CASSPGLAGPREETQYF. The chain uses TRBV12-3 or TRBV12-4 and TRBJ2-5; 12 bases align to TRBD2. The CDR3 spans 17 residues. Trimming took 5 bases from V and 3 from J; bases not matched to a gene: 10.

The V call is TRBV3-1, the J call TRBJ1-2, with D perhaps TRBD1 (5 bases). CDR3 size: 15 residues. The V gene's germline CDR1 is LGHDT and CDR2 YNNKEL (reference sequence). V was trimmed by 4 bases and J by 4 bases, leaving 16 bases between them. CDR3 loop: CASSPHGRVPYGYTF. CDR3 bases: TGTGCCAGCAGCCCACACGGCAGGGTACCCTATGGCTACACCTTC.

This sequence joins TRBV3-1 and TRBJ2-1; D remains ambiguous. The length of the CDR3 is 13 residues. CDR1 is LGHDT, CDR2 YNNKEL, per germline (reference sequence). V dropped 0 bases and J dropped 7 bases, with 7 bases sitting between them. This CDR3 is CASSQELYNEQFF. The CDR3 coding sequence is TGTGCCAGCAGCCAAGAACTGTATAATGAGCAGTTCTTC.

This clonotype has more than one count but fewer than ten. This chain uses TRBV11-2 with TRBJ2-2; 16 positions agree with TRBD2. The CDR3 loop spans 20 amino acids. V was pared by 5 bases and J by 6 bases, with 15 bases of the junction left unmatched. Germline loops: CDR1 SGHAT, CDR2 FQNNGV. CDR3 region: CASSSYLGTSGRAWAGELFF. The CDR3 DNA is TGTGCCAGCAGCAGCTATTTGGGGACTAGCGGGAGGGCCTGGGCCGGGGAGCTGTTTTTT. The whole variable domain, filled in from reference TRBV11-2 and TRBJ2-2, reads EAGVAQSPRYKIIEKRQSVAFWCNPISGHATLYWYQQILGQGPKLLIQFQNNGVVDDSQLPKDRFSAERLKGVDSTLKIQPAKLEDSAVYLCASSSYLGTSGRAWAGELFFGEGSRLTVL.

The rearrangement links TRBV20-1 to TRBJ2-7, with a weak D call TRBD2 (6 bases). Germline loops: CDR1 DFQATT, CDR2 SNEGSKA (reference sequence). V lost 2 bases and J 2 bases, leaving 13 bases between the germline ends. The CDR3 length is 14 residues. CDR3 in DNA: TGCAGTGCTAGACCTAGCGAGACCCCCTACGAGCAGTACTTC. This sequence encodes CSARPSETPYEQYF.